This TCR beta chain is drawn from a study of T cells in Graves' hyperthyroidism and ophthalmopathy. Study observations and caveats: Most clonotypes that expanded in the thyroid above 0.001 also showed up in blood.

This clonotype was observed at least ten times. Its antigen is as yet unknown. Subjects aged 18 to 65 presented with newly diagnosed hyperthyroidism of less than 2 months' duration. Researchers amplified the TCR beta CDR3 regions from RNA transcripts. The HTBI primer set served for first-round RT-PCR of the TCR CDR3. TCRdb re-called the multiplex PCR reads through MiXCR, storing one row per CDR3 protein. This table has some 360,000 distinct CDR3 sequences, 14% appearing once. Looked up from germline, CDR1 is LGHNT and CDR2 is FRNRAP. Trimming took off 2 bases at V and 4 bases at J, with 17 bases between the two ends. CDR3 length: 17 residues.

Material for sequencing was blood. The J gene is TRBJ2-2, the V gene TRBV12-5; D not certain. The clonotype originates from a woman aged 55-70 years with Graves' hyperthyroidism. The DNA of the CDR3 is TGTGCTAGTGGTTTGCCCCGCCTCCTCGACGGCACCGGGGAGCTGTTTTTT. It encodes CASGLPRLLDGTGELFF.